Given below is one T cell receptor beta chain in context. The antigen is undetermined. The entry originates in a study of T cell responses to AZD1222 COVID-19 vaccine. Study findings and constraints: With two AZD1222 doses given, Spike-specific TCR breadth and depth both rose. Among vaccine-associated CD4 TCRs, coverage spanned spike, with dominance at 160-218 and 743-854. All repertoire sampling was performed exclusively after the peak T cell response.

The CDR3 loop spans 15 amino acids. The V gene end was trimmed by 6 bases and the J gene end by 1 base; junction bases not matched to a gene: 6. The germline V gene encodes CDR1 LNHDA and CDR2 SQIVND (reference sequence). This table comes from immunoSEQ multiplex PCR, and its TCRdb copy is limited to in-frame clones, with some not included. Altogether about 200,000 clones are present, more than 90% being singletons, with the ten largest covering 3.6%. The clonotype was recovered from an adult who received the MenACWY meningococcal vaccine as a control. The chain uses TRBV19 and TRBJ1-5; 7 nucleotides match TRBD1. The input for sequencing was peripheral blood, taken 28 days after the second dose of the MenACWY control vaccine. CDR3 region: CASRSRGRSNQPQHF. CDR3 in DNA: TGTGCCAGTAGATCAAGGGGGCGCAGCAATCAGCCCCAGCATTTT.